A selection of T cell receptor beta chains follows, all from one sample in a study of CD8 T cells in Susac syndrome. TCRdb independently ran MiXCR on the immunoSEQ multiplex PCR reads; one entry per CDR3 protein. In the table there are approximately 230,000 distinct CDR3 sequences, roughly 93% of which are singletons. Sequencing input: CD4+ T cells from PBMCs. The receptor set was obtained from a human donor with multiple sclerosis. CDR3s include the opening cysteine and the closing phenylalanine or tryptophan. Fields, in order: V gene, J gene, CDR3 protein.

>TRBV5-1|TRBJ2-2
CASSLKREGNTGELFF
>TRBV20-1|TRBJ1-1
CSARVEGGGEAFF
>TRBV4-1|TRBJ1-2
CASSEGQTHANYGYTF
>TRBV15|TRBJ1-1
CATSRDRNGGTEAFF
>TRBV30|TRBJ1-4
CAWSQDGTNEKLFF
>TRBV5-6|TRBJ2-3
CASTYWRNTDTQYF
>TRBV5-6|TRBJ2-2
CASSFGTGGLTGELFF
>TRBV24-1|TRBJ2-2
CATSGVGGELFF
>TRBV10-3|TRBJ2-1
CAISDVRGTGTNEQFF
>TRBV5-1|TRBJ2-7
CASSLAGSYEQYF
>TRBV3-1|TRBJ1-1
CASRQVRNTEAFF
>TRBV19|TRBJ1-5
CASSIGREPQHF
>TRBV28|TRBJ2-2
CASSPSPDTGELFF
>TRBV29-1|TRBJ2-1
CSVVLAGGPYNEQFF
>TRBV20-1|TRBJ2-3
CSATTLAGVGDTQYF
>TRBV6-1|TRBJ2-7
CASSDPGRNQAEQYF
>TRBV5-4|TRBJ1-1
CATRTSRNTEAFF
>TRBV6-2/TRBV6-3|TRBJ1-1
CASSSSDMNTEAFF
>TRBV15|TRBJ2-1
CATSKTSGSIGPYNEQFF
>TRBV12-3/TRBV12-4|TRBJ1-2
CASSPPGQLNYGYTF
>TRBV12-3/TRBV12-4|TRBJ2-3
CASSLEGIDTQYF
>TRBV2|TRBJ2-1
CASVLGLAGWGEQFF
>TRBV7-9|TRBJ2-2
CASRHSDRGSAGELFF
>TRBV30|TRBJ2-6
CAWGLGAANVLTF
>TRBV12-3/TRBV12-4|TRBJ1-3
CASLKFGGGNTIYF
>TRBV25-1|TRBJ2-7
CASRSGGGAYEQYF
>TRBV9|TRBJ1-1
CASSVVEGLESEAFF
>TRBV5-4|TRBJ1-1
CASSRVSGGNTEAFF
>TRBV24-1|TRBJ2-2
CATSDFRQGANTGELFF
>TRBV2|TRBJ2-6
CASSGASSGANVLTF
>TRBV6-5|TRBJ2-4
CASSYDPGAGDIQYF
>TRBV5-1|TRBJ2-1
CASSLLDSSYNEQFF
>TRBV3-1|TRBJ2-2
CASSWDRPNTGELFF
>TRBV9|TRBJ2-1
CASSALTSGDEQFF
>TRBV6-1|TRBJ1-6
CASSRLGHGNNSPLHF
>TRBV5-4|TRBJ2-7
CASSLEVSKGSEQYF
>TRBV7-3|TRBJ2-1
CASSLRSNEQFF
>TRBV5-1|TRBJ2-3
CASSLGVAGSADTQYF
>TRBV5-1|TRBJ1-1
CASSRRGTGANTEAFF
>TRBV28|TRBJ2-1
CASSLLGGEQFF
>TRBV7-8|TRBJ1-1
CASSLAARDRAFF
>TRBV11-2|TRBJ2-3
CASSSSSGGAIADTQYF
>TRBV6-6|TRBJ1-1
CASTRAWGAFF
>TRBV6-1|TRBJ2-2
CASRGKTGVDTGELFF
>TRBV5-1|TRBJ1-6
CASSLGARLNSPLHF
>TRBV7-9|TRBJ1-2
CASSPGTDLYGYTF
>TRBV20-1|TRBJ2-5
CSAPRGVNQETQYF
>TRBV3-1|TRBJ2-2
CASRSGTGATGELFF
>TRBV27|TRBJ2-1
CASSGGQGRPYNEQFF